The 2 T cell receptor beta chains below all came from one sample that was sequenced in a study of regulatory T cells in long-lasting Graves disease. Indicated time point: persistent/refractory GD, antithyroid drugs over 5 years with positive TRAb. The TCR library used RNA extracted from PBMCs. Library construction for TCR beta used iRepertoire HTBI primers and Arm-PCR of CDR3 regions. TCRdb re-analysed the multiplex PCR reads in MiXCR, keeping a single row per CDR3 protein. Of a few hundred thousand distinct CDR3 sequences listed, 21% are singletons. The source was peripheral blood mononuclear cells (PBMCs), collected when the disease was refractory, from a patient treated with antithyroid drugs. These receptors were collected from a female donor with Graves disease.

This clonotype was observed at least ten times. V is TRBV6-5 and J is TRBJ2-7; 10 bases are a match to TRBD1. The trim removed 2 bases at V and 2 bases at J, leaving 6 bases unmatched. The germline V gene has CDR1 MNHEY and CDR2 SVGAGI. There are 16 residues in the CDR3. CDR3 coding DNA: TGTGCCAGCAGTTACACCGGGACAGGGGCCCCCTACGAGCAGTACTTC. This gives the protein CASSYTGTGAPYEQYF.

A few counts support this clonotype. This chain joins TRBV2 and TRBJ1-3, with TRBD1 matching 7 bases. The J segment lost 5 bases and the V segment lost 8 bases, leaving 9 bases of the junction unmatched. The CDR3 length is 14 residues. CDR1 and CDR2 from the germline V gene are SNHLY and FYNNEI. This chain's CDR3 is CASRPGQIRNTIYF. The CDR3 bases are TGTGCCAGCCGACCGGGACAGATCCGAAACACCATATATTTT. Drawing the rest from reference TRBV2 and TRBJ1-3, the complete variable domain is EPEVTQTPSHQVTQMGQEVILRCVPISNHLYFYWYRQILGQKVEFLVSFYNNEISEKSEIFDDQFSVERPDGSNFTLKIRSTKLEDSAMYFCASRPGQIRNTIYFGEGSWLTVV.